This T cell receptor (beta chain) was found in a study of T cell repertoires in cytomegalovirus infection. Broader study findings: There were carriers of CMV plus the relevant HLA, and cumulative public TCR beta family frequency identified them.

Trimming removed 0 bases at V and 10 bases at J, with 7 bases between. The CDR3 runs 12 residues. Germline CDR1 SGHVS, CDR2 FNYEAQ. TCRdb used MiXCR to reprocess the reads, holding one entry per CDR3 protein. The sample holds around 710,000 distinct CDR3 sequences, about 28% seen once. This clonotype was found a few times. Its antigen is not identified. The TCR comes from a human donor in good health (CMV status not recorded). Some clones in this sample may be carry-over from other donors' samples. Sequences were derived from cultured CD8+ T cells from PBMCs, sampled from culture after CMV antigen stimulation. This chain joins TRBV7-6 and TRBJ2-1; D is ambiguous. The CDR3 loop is CASSLAGPEQFF. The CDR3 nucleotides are TGTGCCAGCAGCTTAGCTGGGCCAGAGCAGTTCTTC.